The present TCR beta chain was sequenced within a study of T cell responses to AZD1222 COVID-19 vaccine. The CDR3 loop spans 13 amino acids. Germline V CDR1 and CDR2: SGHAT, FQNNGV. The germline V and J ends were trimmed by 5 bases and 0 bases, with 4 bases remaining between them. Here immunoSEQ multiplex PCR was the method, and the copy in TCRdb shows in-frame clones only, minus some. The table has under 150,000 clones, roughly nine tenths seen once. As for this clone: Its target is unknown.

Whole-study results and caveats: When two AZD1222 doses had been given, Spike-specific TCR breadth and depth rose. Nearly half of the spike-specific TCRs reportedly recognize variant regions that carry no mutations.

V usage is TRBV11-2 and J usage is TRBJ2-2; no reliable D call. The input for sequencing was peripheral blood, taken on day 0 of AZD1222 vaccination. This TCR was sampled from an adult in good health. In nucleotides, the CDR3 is TGTGCCAGCAGCGACTCGAACACCGGGGAGCTGTTTTTT. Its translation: CASSDSNTGELFF.